The 5 T cell receptor beta chains below come from one sample, sequenced in a study of T cells in tuberculosis. TCRdb's copy holds only in-frame clones and misses some; the assay was immunoSEQ multiplex PCR. The table has 25,000 to 30,000 clones, approximately 95% seen once. Sequencing input: PBMCs. The receptors shown here come from a donor between 10 and 35 years old with latent tuberculosis or without tuberculosis infection.

The chain combines TRBV7-9 with TRBJ1-1; 11 bases are shared with TRBD1. The CDR3 spans 14 residues. Germline trimming cut 4 bases from V and 7 bases from J; bases unmatched to any gene: 5. CDR1 is SEHNR, CDR2 FQNEAQ, per germline (reference sequence). The CDR3 nucleotides are TGTGCCAGCAGCTGTGGACAGGGGGCTTGTGAAGCTTTCTTT. This codes for CASSCGQGACEAFF.

This chain uses TRBV7-9 with TRBJ2-4, with TRBD1 matching over 7 bases. This CDR3 is 15 amino acids long. CDR1 is SEHNR, CDR2 FQNEAQ, per germline (reference sequence). The trim removed 2 bases at V and 7 bases at J, leaving 8 bases unmatched. CDR3 coding DNA: TGTGCCAGCAGCTTAATTGAAACAGGGGCTAACATTCAGTACTTC. Its protein product is CASSLIETGANIQYF.

Remarks on this clone: Distinct nucleotide sequences in the sample also encode this CDR3. The CDR3 loop reads CASSQEGRGGYTF. CDR3 bases: TGTGCCAGCAGCCAGGAGGGGCGCGGTGGCTACACCTTC. V and J are TRBV4-2 and TRBJ1-2, with D possibly matching TRBD1 (5 bases). This CDR3 contains 13 residues. V lost 3 bases and J 7 bases, leaving 12 bases between the germline ends. CDR1 is LGHNA, CDR2 YNFKEQ, per germline.

The chain employs TRBV28 and TRBJ1-2; D perhaps matches TRBD1 (5 bases). This CDR3 region has 16 residues. Trimming took 2 bases from V and 5 from J, leaving 18 bases between them. Germline-derived CDR1 and CDR2 are MDHEN and SYDVKM. The CDR3 spells CASSLEGPGLPYGYTF. The CDR3 DNA reads as TGTGCCAGCAGTTTAGAGGGTCCGGGACTCCCTTATGGCTACACCTTC.

The CDR3 nucleotides are TGTGCCAGCAGTGAGGGGACTGGCAATCAGCCCCAGCATTTT. The encoded protein is CASSEGTGNQPQHF. V and J are TRBV2 and TRBJ1-5; TRBD1 might be the D (5 bases). Germline CDR1 is SNHLY and CDR2 is FYNNEI. V was clipped by 3 bases and J by 2 bases, with 8 bases between them. The CDR3 extends over 14 amino acids.